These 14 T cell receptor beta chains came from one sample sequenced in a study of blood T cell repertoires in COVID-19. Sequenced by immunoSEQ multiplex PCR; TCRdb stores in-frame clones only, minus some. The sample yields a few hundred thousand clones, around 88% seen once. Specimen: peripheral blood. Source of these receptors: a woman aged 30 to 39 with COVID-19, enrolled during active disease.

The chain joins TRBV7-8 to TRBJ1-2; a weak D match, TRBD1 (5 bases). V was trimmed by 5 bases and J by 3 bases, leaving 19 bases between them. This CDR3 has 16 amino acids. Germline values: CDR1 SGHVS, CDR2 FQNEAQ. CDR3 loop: CASSNGGRGSDYGYTF. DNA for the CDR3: TGTGCCAGCAGCAACGGGGGACGGGGTTCGGACTATGGCTACACCTTC.

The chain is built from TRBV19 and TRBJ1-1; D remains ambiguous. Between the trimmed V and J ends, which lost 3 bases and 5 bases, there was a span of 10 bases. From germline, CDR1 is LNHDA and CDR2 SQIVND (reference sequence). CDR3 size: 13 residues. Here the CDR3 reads CASSISSGTEAFF. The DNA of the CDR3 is TGTGCCAGTAGTATTTCGTCGGGAACTGAAGCTTTCTTT. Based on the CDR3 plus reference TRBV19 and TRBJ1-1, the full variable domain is DGGITQSPKYLFRKEGQNVTLSCEQNLNHDAMYWYRQDPGQGLRLIYYSQIVNDFQKGDIAEGYSVSREKKESFPLTVTSAQKNPTAFYLCASSISSGTEAFFGQGTRLTVV.

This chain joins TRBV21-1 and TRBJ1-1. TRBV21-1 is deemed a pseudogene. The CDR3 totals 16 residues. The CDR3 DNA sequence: TGTGCCAGCAGCAAATCGTCTTTTGGGGAGGAGACTGAAGCTTTCTTT. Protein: CASSKSSFGEETEAFF.

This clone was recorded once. CDR3 amino acids: CAISEGGGRSTDTQYF. Here the CDR3 DNA reads TGTGCCATCAGTGAGGGCGGGGGCCGAAGCACAGATACGCAGTATTTT. The chain carries TRBV10-3 and TRBJ2-3; a weak D match, TRBD2 (7 bases). V was clipped by 2 bases and J by 0 bases, with 12 bases between them. The length of the CDR3 is 16 residues. Germline loops: CDR1 ENHRY, CDR2 SYGVKD.

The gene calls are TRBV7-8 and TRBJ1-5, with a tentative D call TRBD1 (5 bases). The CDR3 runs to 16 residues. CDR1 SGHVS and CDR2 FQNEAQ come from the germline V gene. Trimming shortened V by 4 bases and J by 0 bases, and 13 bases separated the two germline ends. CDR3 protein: CASSSLGGYSNQPQHF. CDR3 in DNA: TGTGCCAGCAGCTCCCTGGGGGGGTATAGCAATCAGCCCCAGCATTTT.

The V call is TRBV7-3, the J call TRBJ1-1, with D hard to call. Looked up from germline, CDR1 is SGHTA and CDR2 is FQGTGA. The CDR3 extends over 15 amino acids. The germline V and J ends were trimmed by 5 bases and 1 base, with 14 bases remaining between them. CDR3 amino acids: CASSPGLVGNTEAFF. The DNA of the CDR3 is TGTGCCAGCAGCCCAGGCCTGGTTGGGAACACTGAAGCTTTCTTT.

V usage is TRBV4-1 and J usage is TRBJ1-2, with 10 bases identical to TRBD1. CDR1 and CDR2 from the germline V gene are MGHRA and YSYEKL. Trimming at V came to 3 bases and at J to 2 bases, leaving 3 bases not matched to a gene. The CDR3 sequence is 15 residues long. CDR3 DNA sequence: TGCGCCAGCAGCCAGGGGGACAGGGGAAACTATGGCTACACCTTC. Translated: CASSQGDRGNYGYTF.

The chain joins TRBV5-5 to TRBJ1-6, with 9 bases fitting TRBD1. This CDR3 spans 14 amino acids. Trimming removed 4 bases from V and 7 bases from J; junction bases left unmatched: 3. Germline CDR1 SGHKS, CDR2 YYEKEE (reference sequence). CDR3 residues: CASSPTGGNSPLHF. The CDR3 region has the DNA TGTGCCAGCAGCCCGACAGGGGGAAATTCACCCCTCCACTTT.

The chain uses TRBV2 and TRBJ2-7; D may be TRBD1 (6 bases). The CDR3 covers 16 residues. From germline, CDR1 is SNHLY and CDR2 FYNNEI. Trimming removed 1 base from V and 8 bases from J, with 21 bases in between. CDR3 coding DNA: TGTGCCAGCAGTGAAGATAGACAGGACAGAGCTTCGAAGCAGTACGTC. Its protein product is CASSEDRQDRASKQYV.

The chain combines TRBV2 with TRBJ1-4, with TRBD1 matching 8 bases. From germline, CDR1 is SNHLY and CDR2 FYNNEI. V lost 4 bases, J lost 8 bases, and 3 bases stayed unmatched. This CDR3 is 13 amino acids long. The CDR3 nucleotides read TGTGCCAGCAGTGCGACAGGGGTGGAAAAACTGTTTTTT. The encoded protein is CASSATGVEKLFF. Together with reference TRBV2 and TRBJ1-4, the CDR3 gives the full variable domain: EPEVTQTPSHQVTQMGQEVILRCVPISNHLYFYWYRQILGQKVEFLVSFYNNEISEKSEIFDDQFSVERPDGSNFTLKIRSTKLEDSAMYFCASSATGVEKLFFGSGTQLSVL.

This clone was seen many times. The CDR3 loop reads CASSDRWGGGTDTQYF. In DNA form, the CDR3 reads TGTGCCAGCAGCGATAGGTGGGGCGGTGGTACAGATACGCAGTATTTT. The chain recombines TRBV7-3 with TRBJ2-3, with a weak D call TRBD1 (5 bases). V was trimmed by 5 bases and J by 3 bases, leaving 18 bases between them. The CDR3 extends over 16 amino acids. The V gene's germline CDR1 is SGHTA and CDR2 FQGTGA.

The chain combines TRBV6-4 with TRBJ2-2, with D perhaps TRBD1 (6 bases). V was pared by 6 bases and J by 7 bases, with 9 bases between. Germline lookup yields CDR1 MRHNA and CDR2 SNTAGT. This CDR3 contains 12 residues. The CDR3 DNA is TGTGCCAGCAGAGGGGGAAACGGGGAGCTGTTTTTT. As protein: CASRGGNGELFF.

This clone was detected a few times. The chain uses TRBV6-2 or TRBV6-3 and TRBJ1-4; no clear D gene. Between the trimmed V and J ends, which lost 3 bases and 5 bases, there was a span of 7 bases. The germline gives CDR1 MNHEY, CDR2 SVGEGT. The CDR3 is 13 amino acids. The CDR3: CASSYGPNEKLFF. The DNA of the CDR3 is TGTGCCAGCAGTTATGGGCCGAATGAAAAACTGTTTTTT.

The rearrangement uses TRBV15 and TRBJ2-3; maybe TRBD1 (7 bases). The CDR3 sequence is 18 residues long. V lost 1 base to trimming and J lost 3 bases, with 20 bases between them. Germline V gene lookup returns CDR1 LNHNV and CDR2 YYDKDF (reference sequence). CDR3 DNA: TGTGCCACCAGCAGAGGAACTACAAGACAGGGACTTACAGATACGCAGTATTTT. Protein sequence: CATSRGTTRQGLTDTQYF.